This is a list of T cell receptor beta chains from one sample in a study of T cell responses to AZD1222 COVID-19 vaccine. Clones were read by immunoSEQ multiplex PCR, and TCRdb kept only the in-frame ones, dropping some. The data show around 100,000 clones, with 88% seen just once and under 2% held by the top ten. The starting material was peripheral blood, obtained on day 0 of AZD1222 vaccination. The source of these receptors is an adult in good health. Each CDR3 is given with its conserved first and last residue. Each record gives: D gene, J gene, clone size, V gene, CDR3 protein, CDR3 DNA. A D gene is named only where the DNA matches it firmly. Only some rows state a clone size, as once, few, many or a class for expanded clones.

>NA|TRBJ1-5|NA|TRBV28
CAISTRRGRQPQHF
TGTGCCATTAGTACTCGGAGGGGACGGCAGCCCCAGCATTTT
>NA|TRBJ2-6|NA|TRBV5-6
CASSLRSFSGANVLTF
TGTGCCAGCAGCTTGCGCAGCTTCTCTGGGGCCAACGTCCTGACTTTC
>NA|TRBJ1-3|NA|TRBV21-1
CASSKGRGTTGNTIYF
TGTGCCAGCAGCAAAGGACGCGGGACAACGGGAAACACCATATATTTT
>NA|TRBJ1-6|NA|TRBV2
CASIREVNSPLHF
TGTGCCAGCATTCGTGAGGTGAATTCACCCCTCCACTTT
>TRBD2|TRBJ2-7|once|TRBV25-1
CASSAPGLAGGGYEQYF
TGTGCCAGCAGTGCACCGGGACTAGCGGGAGGGGGCTACGAGCAGTACTTC
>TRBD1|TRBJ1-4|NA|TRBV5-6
CASSQLGTGDEKLFF
TGTGCCAGCAGCCAGCTGGGGACAGGGGATGAAAAACTGTTTTTT
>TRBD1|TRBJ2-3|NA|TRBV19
CASRLGTGGRDTQYF
TGTGCCAGTAGATTGGGGACAGGGGGACGAGATACGCAGTATTTT
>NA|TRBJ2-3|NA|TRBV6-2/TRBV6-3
CASSYTETDTQYF
TGTGCCAGCAGTTACACGGAAACAGATACGCAGTATTTT
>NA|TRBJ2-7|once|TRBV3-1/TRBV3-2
CASSQGLAPNEQYF
TGTGCCAGCAGCCAAGGACTGGCCCCTAACGAGCAGTACTTC
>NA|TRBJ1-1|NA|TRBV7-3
CASSPTRNTEAFF
TGTGCCAGCAGCCCAACCAGGAACACTGAAGCTTTCTTT
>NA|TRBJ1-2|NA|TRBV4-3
CASRPTASERYGYTF
TGCGCCAGCAGGCCGACAGCGTCTGAGCGCTATGGCTACACCTTC
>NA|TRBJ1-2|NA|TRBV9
CASSAHLAYGDGYTF
TGTGCCAGCAGCGCGCACCTGGCCTATGGGGATGGCTACACCTTC
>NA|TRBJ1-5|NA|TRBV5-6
CASSLVGARENQPQHF
TGTGCCAGCAGCTTGGTGGGGGCCAGAGAGAATCAGCCCCAGCATTTT